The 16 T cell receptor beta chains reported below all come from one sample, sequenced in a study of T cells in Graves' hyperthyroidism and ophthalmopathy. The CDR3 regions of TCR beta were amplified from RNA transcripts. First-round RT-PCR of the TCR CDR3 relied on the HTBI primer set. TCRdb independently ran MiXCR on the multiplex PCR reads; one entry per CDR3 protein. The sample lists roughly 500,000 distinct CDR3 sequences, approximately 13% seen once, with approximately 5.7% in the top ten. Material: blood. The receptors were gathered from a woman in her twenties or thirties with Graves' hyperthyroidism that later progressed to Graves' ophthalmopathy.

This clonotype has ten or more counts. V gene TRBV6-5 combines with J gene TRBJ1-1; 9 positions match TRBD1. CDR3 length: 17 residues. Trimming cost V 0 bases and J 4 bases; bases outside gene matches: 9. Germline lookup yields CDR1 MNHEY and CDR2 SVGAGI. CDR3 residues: CASSYSGTGTIGTEAFF. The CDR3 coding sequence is TGTGCCAGCAGTTACTCCGGGACAGGGACAATCGGCACTGAAGCTTTCTTT.

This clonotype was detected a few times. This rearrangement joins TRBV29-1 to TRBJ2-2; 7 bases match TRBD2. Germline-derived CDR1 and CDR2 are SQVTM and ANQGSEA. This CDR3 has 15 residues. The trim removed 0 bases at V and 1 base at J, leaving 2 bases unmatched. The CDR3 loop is CSVEEASGNTGELFF. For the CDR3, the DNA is TGCAGCGTTGAAGAGGCTAGCGGGAACACCGGGGAGCTGTTTTTT.

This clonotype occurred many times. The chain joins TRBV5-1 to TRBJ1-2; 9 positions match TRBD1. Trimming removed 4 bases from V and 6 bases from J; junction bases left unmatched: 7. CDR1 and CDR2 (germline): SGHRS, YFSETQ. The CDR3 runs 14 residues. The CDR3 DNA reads TGCGCCAGCAGCGCAGAACAGGGGGCTCATGGCTACACCTTC. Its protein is CASSAEQGAHGYTF.

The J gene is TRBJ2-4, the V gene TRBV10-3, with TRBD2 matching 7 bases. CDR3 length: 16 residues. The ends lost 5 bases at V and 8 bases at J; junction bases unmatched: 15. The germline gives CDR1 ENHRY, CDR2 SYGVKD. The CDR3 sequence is CAISYLPPGAGDIQYF. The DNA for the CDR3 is TGTGCCATCAGTTACCTTCCTCCCGGGGCGGGGGACATTCAGTACTTC.

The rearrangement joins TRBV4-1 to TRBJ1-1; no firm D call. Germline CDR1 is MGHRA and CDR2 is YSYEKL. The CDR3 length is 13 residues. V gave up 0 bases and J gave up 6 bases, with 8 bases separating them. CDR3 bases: TGCGCCAGCAGCCAAGAGTACTGGGCTGAAGCTTTCTTT. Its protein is CASSQEYWAEAFF.

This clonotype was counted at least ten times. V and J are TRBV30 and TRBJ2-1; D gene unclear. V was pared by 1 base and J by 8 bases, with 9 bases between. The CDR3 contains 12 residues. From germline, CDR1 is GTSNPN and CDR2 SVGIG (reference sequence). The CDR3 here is CAWSGTNDEQFF. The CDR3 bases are TGTGCCTGGAGTGGTACGAACGATGAGCAGTTCTTC.

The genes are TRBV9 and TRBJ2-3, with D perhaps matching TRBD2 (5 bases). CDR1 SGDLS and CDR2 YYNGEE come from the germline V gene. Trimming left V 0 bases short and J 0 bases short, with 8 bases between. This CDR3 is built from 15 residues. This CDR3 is CASSVVEGSTDTQYF. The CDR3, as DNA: TGTGCCAGCAGCGTAGTTGAGGGTAGCACAGATACGCAGTATTTT.

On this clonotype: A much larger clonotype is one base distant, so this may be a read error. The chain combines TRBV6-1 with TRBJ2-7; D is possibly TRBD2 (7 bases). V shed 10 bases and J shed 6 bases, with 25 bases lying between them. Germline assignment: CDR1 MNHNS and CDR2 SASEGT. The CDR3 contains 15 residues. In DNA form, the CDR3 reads TGTGCCACTCTGGAAGGGGGAGGGACCGACGGCGAGCAGTACTTC. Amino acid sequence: CATLEGGGTDGEQYF.

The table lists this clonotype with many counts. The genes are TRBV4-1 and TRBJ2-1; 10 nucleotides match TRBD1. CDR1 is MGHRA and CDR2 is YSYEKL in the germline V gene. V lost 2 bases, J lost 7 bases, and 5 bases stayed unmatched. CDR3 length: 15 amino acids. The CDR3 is CASSQPRDRGNEQFF. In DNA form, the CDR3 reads TGCGCCAGCAGCCAACCCCGGGACAGGGGAAATGAGCAGTTCTTC.

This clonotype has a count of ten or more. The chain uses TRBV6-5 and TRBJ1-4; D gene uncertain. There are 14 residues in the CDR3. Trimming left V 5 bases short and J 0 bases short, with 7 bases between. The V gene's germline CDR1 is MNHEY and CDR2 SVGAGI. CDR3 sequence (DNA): TGTGCCAGCAGTCTCCAGTCAACTAATGAAAAACTGTTTTTT. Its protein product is CASSLQSTNEKLFF.

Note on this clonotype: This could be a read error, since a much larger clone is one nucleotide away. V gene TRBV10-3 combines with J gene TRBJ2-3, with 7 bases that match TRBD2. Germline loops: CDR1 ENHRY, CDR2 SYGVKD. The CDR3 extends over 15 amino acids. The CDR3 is CAISEWEGPTDTRYF. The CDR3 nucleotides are TGTGCCATCAGTGAGTGGGAGGGTCCCACAGATACGCGGTATTTT.

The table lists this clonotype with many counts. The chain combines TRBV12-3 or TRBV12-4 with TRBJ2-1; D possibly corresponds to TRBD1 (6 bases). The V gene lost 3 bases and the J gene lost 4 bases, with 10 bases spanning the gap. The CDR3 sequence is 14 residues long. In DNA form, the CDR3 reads TGTGCCAGCAGTTTTAGGGGGAAGTACAATGAGCAGTTCTTC. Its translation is CASSFRGKYNEQFF.

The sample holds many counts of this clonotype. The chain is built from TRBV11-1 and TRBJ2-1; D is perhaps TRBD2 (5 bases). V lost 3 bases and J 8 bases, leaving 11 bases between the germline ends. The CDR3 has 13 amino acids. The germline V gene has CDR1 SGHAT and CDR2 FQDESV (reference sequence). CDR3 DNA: TGTGCCAGCAGCTTTGGACTCCCGGATGAGCAGTTCTTC. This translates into CASSFGLPDEQFF.

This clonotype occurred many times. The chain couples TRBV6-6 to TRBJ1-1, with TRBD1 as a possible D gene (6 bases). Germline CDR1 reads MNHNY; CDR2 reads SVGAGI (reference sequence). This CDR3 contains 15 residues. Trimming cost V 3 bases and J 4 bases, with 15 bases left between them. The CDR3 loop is CASSYWGARFTEAFF. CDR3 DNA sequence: TGTGCCAGCAGTTATTGGGGGGCGCGATTCACTGAAGCTTTCTTT.

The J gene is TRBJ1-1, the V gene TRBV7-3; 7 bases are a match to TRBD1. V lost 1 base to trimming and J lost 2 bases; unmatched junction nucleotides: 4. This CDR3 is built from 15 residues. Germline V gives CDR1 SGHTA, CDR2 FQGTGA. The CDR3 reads CASSLMAGGNTEAFF. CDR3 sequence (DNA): TGTGCCAGCAGCTTAATGGCAGGGGGTAACACTGAAGCTTTCTTT.

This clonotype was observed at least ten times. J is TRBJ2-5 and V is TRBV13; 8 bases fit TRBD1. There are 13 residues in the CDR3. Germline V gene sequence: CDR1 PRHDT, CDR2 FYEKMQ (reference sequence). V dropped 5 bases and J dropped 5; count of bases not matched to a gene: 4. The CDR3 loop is CASSPTGEETQYF. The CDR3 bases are TGTGCCAGCAGCCCGACAGGGGAGGAGACCCAGTACTTC.